The present T cell receptor (beta chain) was sequenced within a study of cytomegalovirus exposure and HLA in healthy donors. Study-level results: Reportedly, diagnosis of cytomegalovirus status by the classifier showed high specificity and sensitivity.

Comments on this clone: The target antigen is unknown.

PCR amplification relied on 60 Vbeta primers (plus 13 Jbeta primers). Assay used: immunoSEQ multiplex PCR; TCRdb lists only in-frame clones, some missing. This sample carries about 98,000 clones, around 68% of them seen once, and the ten largest clones take more than 4.5%. The CDR3 spans 14 residues. Germline V gives CDR1 SGHTS, CDR2 YDEGEE. V was trimmed by 2 bases and J by 6 bases, leaving 15 bases between them. The sequencing sample was made of PBMCs. The TCR comes from a human donor in good health. The V and J genes are TRBV5-8 and TRBJ2-7; possibly TRBD1 for D (6 bases). DNA of the CDR3: TGTGCCAGCAGCTTTCTCGCAGGGGAAGGCGAGCAGTACTTC. Encoded protein: CASSFLAGEGEQYF.